This T cell receptor beta chain was documented in a study of T cell responses to AZD1222 COVID-19 vaccine. Germline-derived CDR1 and CDR2 are DFQATT and SNEGSKA (reference sequence). V dropped 3 bases and J dropped 8; count of bases not matched to a gene: 8. CDR3 length equals 14 residues. General study results and limits: There were repertoire samples only from the period after the peak T cell response. Epitopes outside B.1.351 and B.1.1.7 mutated regions reportedly drew nearly half of spike TCRs. Baseline seropositivity occurred in only a handful of AZD1222 recipients.

Concerning this clone itself: Its specificity is not known.

The table came from immunoSEQ multiplex PCR; TCRdb's copy has only in-frame clones and leaves some out. The sample yields 95,000 to 150,000 clones, about 90% seen once. The specimen was peripheral blood, collected on day 0 of AZD1222 vaccination. The chain uses TRBV20-1 and TRBJ2-1, with 9 bases lining up with TRBD2. This sequence originates from an adult in good health. CDR3 DNA sequence: TGCAGTGCTAGTATGGCGGGAGGGCATTATGAGCAGTTCTTC. This gives the protein CSASMAGGHYEQFF.